This TCR beta chain was recorded in a study of cytomegalovirus exposure and HLA in healthy donors. Study results and caveats: Reports credit the classifier with highly specific, highly sensitive diagnosis of cytomegalovirus status. When analyzed later, a missense DCLRE1C variant was found to be linked to TCR beta V- and J-gene trimming. Productive status was seen about 90% or about 30% of the time for most TCR beta V segments in an earlier analysis.

Healthy bone marrow donors made up the donors. The PCR was carried out with 60 Vbeta primers and 13 Jbeta primers. Assay: immunoSEQ multiplex PCR; the TCRdb copy retains only in-frame clones and omits some. The table lists 120,000 or so clones, 80% of them singletons. On this clone: What it binds is unknown.

The sequencing input was PBMCs. This receptor was taken from a man younger than 45 in good health and CMV-seronegative.

CDR3 sequence: CASRIQGENTEAFF. The DNA of the CDR3 is TGTGCCAGTAGGATACAGGGAGAGAACACTGAAGCTTTCTTT. The gene calls are TRBV27 and TRBJ1-1, with D perhaps TRBD1 (6 bases). Germline V CDR1 and CDR2: MNHEY, SMNVEV (reference sequence). The CDR3 sequence is 14 residues long. The V end was cut by 9 bases, the J end by 1 base, with 15 bases between.